The 18 T cell receptor beta chains in this list originate from one sample, sequenced in a study of blood T cell repertoires in COVID-19. The protocol was immunoSEQ multiplex PCR, while the TCRdb copy is restricted to in-frame clones and leaves out a portion. The sample shows nearly 250,000 clones, roughly 83% of them seen only once. Sequencing was done on a sample of peripheral blood. These receptors were obtained from a woman older than 75 with COVID-19, enrolled during active disease.

The chain combines TRBV19 with TRBJ2-5; 8 nucleotides match TRBD2. The germline V gene encodes CDR1 LNHDA and CDR2 SQIVND (reference sequence). The trim removed 4 bases at V and 5 bases at J, leaving 15 bases unmatched. The length of the CDR3 is 17 residues. The CDR3 DNA sequence: TGTGCCAGTAGTAGAGGGCAAGGACTAGCCTGGGGGGAGACCCAGTACTTC. It encodes CASSRGQGLAWGETQYF. Combining the CDR3 with reference TRBV19 and TRBJ2-5 gives the whole variable domain DGGITQSPKYLFRKEGQNVTLSCEQNLNHDAMYWYRQDPGQGLRLIYYSQIVNDFQKGDIAEGYSVSREKKESFPLTVTSAQKNPTAFYLCASSRGQGLAWGETQYFGPGTRLLVL.

This chain uses TRBV3-1 (or the pseudogene TRBV3-2) with TRBJ2-1; TRBD2 matches 11 bases. The ends lost 2 bases at V and 0 bases at J; junction bases unmatched: 0. The V gene's germline CDR1 is LGHDT and CDR2 YNNKEL (reference sequence). CDR3 size: 16 residues. CDR3 residues: CASSQLAGGSYNEQFF. The DNA of the CDR3 is TGTGCCAGCAGCCAACTAGCGGGGGGCTCCTACAATGAGCAGTTCTTC.

The J gene is TRBJ1-6, the V gene TRBV3-1 (or the pseudogene TRBV3-2), with D perhaps matching TRBD1 (6 bases). The CDR3 is 14 amino acids. CDR1 is LGHDT and CDR2 is YNNKEL in the germline V gene (reference sequence). V was clipped by 2 bases and J by 10 bases, with 12 bases between them. The CDR3 DNA is TGTGCCAGCAGCCAATCAGGGGCGGGCTCACCCCTCCACTTT. Its translation: CASSQSGAGSPLHF.

CDR3 sequence reads: CASSKAETGGNSPLHF. The CDR3 DNA sequence: TGTGCCAGCAGCAAAGCTGAGACAGGGGGCAATTCACCCCTCCACTTT. J is TRBJ1-6 and V is TRBV21-1; TRBD1, as called in the table, went unchecked against the DNA. TRBV21-1 is given as a pseudogene. CDR3 size: 16 residues.

The genes are TRBV4-3 and TRBJ2-7; TRBD2 is a possible D gene (6 bases). Germline assignment: CDR1 LGHNA and CDR2 YSLEER. This CDR3 is 15 amino acids long. Trimming shortened V by 0 bases and J by 6 bases, and 15 bases separated the two germline ends. The CDR3 protein is CASSQDLRGGGEQYF. In DNA, the CDR3 is TGCGCCAGCAGCCAAGATTTGCGGGGCGGCGGCGAGCAGTACTTC.

The DNA for the CDR3 is TGTGCCAGTAACCCCGCCAGGGCTTTCAATCAGCCCCAGCATTTT. Translated: CASNPARAFNQPQHF. V gene TRBV19 combines with J gene TRBJ1-5, with D tentatively TRBD1 (5 bases). CDR1 and CDR2 (germline): LNHDA, SQIVND (reference sequence). This CDR3 spans 15 amino acids. The V end was cut by 7 bases, the J end by 3 bases, with 16 bases between.

The chain carries TRBV7-9 and TRBJ1-1; TRBD1 matches 7 bases. Germline-derived CDR1 and CDR2 are SEHNR and FQNEAQ (reference sequence). V shed 5 bases, J shed 5 bases, and the junction held 11 bases outside the gene matches. The CDR3 is 15 residues long. The CDR3 sequence: CASSATQGIGTEAFF. The CDR3 coding sequence is TGTGCCAGCAGCGCCACACAGGGGATCGGTACTGAAGCTTTCTTT.

The chain combines TRBV9 with TRBJ1-2, with D unresolved. The CDR3 runs 14 residues. Germline CDR1 reads SGDLS; CDR2 reads YYNGEE. The germline V and J ends were trimmed by 0 bases and 4 bases, with 10 bases remaining between them. CDR3 protein: CASSVASDFYGYTF. For the CDR3, the DNA is TGTGCCAGCAGCGTAGCTTCAGATTTCTATGGCTACACCTTC.

The chain recombines TRBV5-4 with TRBJ2-1, with 10 bases lining up with TRBD2. In germline, CDR1 is SGHNT, CDR2 YYREEE (reference sequence). CDR3 length: 17 amino acids. The junction had 15 bases not matched to a gene; V was cut back by 3 bases and J by 9 bases. This CDR3 reads CASSSHASGGTRGEQFF. The CDR3 bases are TGTGCCAGCAGCTCACACGCTAGCGGGGGCACAAGGGGTGAGCAGTTCTTC.

This clone was observed a few times. The CDR3 region has the DNA TGCAGCGTTCAGGGGGATCAAGAGACCCAGTACTTC. It encodes CSVQGDQETQYF. This chain joins TRBV29-1 and TRBJ2-5; 7 nucleotides agree with TRBD1. Germline V gene lookup returns CDR1 SQVTM and CDR2 ANQGSEA. V lost 5 bases, J lost 2 bases, and 2 bases stayed unmatched. This CDR3 has 12 amino acids.

This rearrangement joins TRBV6-2 or TRBV6-3 to TRBJ1-1; D gene unclear. This CDR3 is 13 amino acids long. V was cut by 3 bases and J by 4 bases, with 9 bases left in between. Germline CDR1 MNHEY, CDR2 SVGEGT. The CDR3 spells CASSYSQFTEAFF. The CDR3 bases are TGTGCCAGCAGTTATTCTCAGTTCACTGAAGCTTTCTTT.

The gene calls are TRBV11-3 and TRBJ2-4; tentatively, D is TRBD2 (6 bases). The V and J ends lost 1 base and 8 bases respectively, with 9 bases between them. The CDR3 has 13 amino acids. The germline V gene has CDR1 SGHNT and CDR2 YENEEA. The CDR3 nucleotides are TGTGCCAGCAGCTTAGGACCTAGCGACATTCAGTACTTC. Translating gives CASSLGPSDIQYF.

The chain couples TRBV25-1 to TRBJ1-2; 11 bases agree with TRBD1. CDR3 length: 14 amino acids. J was trimmed by 2 bases and V by 7 bases; bases with no gene match: 3. Germline V CDR1 and CDR2: MGHDK, SYGVNS. For the CDR3, the DNA is TGTGCCAGCACCGGGACAGGGGGAAACTATGGCTACACCTTC. This encodes CASTGTGGNYGYTF.

The chain couples TRBV6-5 to TRBJ2-3; D may be TRBD1 (5 bases). Trimming cost V 4 bases and J 4 bases, with 12 bases left between them. Per the germline V gene, CDR1 is MNHEY and CDR2 is SVGAGI. This CDR3 contains 14 residues. The CDR3 loop reads CASSSPSRADTQYF. The CDR3 bases are TGTGCCAGCAGTTCTCCGTCCAGGGCAGATACGCAGTATTTT.

J is TRBJ1-3 and V is TRBV24-1; D is perhaps TRBD1 (6 bases). Germline-derived CDR1 and CDR2 are KGHDR and SFDVKD. Trimming removed 4 bases from V and 2 bases from J, with 11 bases in between. CDR3 size: 15 residues. In DNA, the CDR3 is TGTGCCACCAGTGACCCCGGGACACCTGGAAACACCATATATTTT. It encodes CATSDPGTPGNTIYF.

In its sample, this clone was seen once. Here the CDR3 DNA reads TGTGCCTGGCGGGGGGAGGCAGAGACCCAGTACTTC. Residues: CAWRGEAETQYF. The rearrangement joins TRBV30 to TRBJ2-5, with 7 bases lining up with TRBD2. With 5 bases clipped from V and 4 bases from J, the junction kept 4 bases outside the gene matches. This CDR3 has 12 residues. Looked up from germline, CDR1 is GTSNPN and CDR2 is SVGIG (reference sequence).

On this clone itself: This same CDR3 is encoded by further DNA sequences in the sample. The chain couples TRBV19 to TRBJ1-1, with TRBD1 matching 8 bases. CDR3 size: 13 residues. V dropped 4 bases and J dropped 4; count of bases not matched to a gene: 2. The germline V gene encodes CDR1 LNHDA and CDR2 SQIVND (reference sequence). The CDR3 sequence is CASSTTGVTEAFF. CDR3 nucleotide sequence: TGTGCCAGTAGTACGACAGGGGTCACTGAAGCTTTCTTT.

This chain connects TRBV15 to TRBJ1-2, with D unclear. In germline, CDR1 is LNHNV, CDR2 YYDKDF (reference sequence). V dropped 0 bases and J dropped 7 bases, with 15 bases sitting between them. This CDR3 contains 15 residues. Here the CDR3 DNA reads TGTGCCACCAGCAGAGATCGGGTTTCCCCCCGTGGCTACACCTTC. It codes for CATSRDRVSPRGYTF.